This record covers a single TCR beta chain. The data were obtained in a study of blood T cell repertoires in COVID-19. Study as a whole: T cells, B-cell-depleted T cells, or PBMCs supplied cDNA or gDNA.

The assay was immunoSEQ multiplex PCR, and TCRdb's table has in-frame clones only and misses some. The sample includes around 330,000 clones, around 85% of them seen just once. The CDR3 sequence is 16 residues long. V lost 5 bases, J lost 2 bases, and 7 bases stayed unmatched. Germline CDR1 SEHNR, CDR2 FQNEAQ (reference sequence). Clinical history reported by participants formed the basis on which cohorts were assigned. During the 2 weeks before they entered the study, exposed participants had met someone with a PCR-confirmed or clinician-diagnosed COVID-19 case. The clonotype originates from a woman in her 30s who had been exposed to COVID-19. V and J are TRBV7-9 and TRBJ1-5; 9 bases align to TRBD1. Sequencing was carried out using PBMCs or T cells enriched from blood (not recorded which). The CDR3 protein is CASSLDRGEGNQPQHF. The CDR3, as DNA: TGTGCCAGCAGCCTGGACAGGGGAGAGGGCAATCAGCCCCAGCATTTT.